Shown below are 30 T cell receptor beta chains from a single sample sequenced in a study of cytomegalovirus exposure and HLA in healthy donors. Both 60 Vbeta primers and 13 Jbeta primers went into the PCR. The assay was immunoSEQ multiplex PCR, and TCRdb's table has in-frame clones only and misses some. Seen here are over 90,000 clones, approximately 75% observed once, and the top ten hold 13% to 15%. What was sequenced was PBMCs. Receptor source: a woman in her seventies in good health and CMV-seropositive.

This chain connects TRBV9 to TRBJ2-3; maybe TRBD1 (5 bases). This CDR3 contains 15 residues. Trimming removed 3 bases from V and 6 bases from J, with 17 bases in between. Germline V gene lookup returns CDR1 SGDLS and CDR2 YYNGEE. CDR3 DNA: TGTGCCAGCAGCGGGACACCAATCCTGGTGGATACGCAGTATTTT. It yields the protein CASSGTPILVDTQYF.

V gene TRBV6-5 combines with J gene TRBJ1-6; D call uncertain. Germline V CDR1 and CDR2: MNHEY, SVGAGI. Trimming took off 0 bases at V and 10 bases at J, with 7 bases between the two ends. This CDR3 comprises 13 residues. The CDR3 sequence is CASSYSLRSPLHF. The CDR3 DNA follows: TGTGCCAGCAGTTACTCTTTGCGATCACCCCTCCACTTT.

The gene calls are TRBV11-2 and TRBJ1-4, with TRBD1 identical over 7 bases. In germline, CDR1 is SGHAT, CDR2 FQNNGV. The CDR3 has 19 amino acids. V gave up 5 bases and J gave up 6 bases; unmatched junction bases: 21. The CDR3 bases are TGTGCCAGCAGCCTATCCCCTCGGGACAGATACTTTTTGTATGAAAAACTGTTTTTT. It yields the protein CASSLSPRDRYFLYEKLFF.

The chain couples TRBV5-8 to TRBJ2-7; 7 bases are shared with TRBD1. Trimming removed 0 bases from V and 1 base from J; junction bases left unmatched: 4. CDR3 size: 15 residues. From germline, CDR1 is SGHTS and CDR2 YDEGEE. CDR3 DNA: TGTGCCAGCAGCTTGGCGCCAGGGGGTTCCTACGAGCAGTACTTC. Its protein is CASSLAPGGSYEQYF.

The rearrangement links TRBV6-6 to TRBJ1-1; D gene unclear. Per germline, CDR1 MNHNY and CDR2 SVGAGI (reference sequence). This CDR3 is 15 amino acids long. V lost 6 bases, J lost 1 base, and 15 bases lay in between. The CDR3: CASSPIGGANTEAFF. The CDR3 bases are TGTGCCAGCAGCCCGATTGGCGGAGCGAACACTGAAGCTTTCTTT.

The chain links TRBV20-1 to TRBJ2-7; D remains ambiguous. Per the germline V gene, CDR1 is DFQATT and CDR2 is SNEGSKA (reference sequence). The CDR3 is made up of 10 amino acids. V lost 2 bases and J lost 10, with 9 bases in between. The CDR3 here is CSARRGRQYF. DNA of the CDR3: TGCAGTGCTAGAAGAGGCCGCCAGTACTTC.

The V gene is TRBV7-2, the J gene TRBJ2-7; 7 nucleotides match TRBD1. Germline V gene data show CDR1 as SGHTA and CDR2 as FQGNSA. J was trimmed by 3 bases and V by 7 bases; bases with no gene match: 9. CDR3 length equals 14 residues. CDR3 loop: CASTRTAGGYEQYF. The CDR3, as DNA: TGTGCCAGCACCCGAACAGCAGGGGGCTACGAGCAGTACTTC.

This chain connects TRBV7-9 to TRBJ1-1; 7 bases line up with TRBD1. From germline, CDR1 is SEHNR and CDR2 FQNEAQ (reference sequence). CDR3 length: 15 amino acids. Trimming removed 1 base from V and 1 base from J; junction bases left unmatched: 3. CDR3 in amino acids: CASSLGNRGNTEAFF. CDR3 nucleotide sequence: TGTGCCAGCAGCTTAGGCAACAGGGGGAACACTGAAGCTTTCTTT. Filled out from reference TRBV7-9 and TRBJ1-1, the complete variable domain reads DTGVSQNPRHKITKRGQNVTFRCDPISEHNRLYWYRQTLGQGPEFLTYFQNEAQLEKSRLLSDRFSAERPKGSFSTLEIQRTEQGDSAMYLCASSLGNRGNTEAFFGQGTRLTVV.

V and J are TRBV27 and TRBJ2-1; 8 bases map to TRBD2. V was clipped by 3 bases and J by 6 bases; unmatched bases: 10. This CDR3 is 16 amino acids long. The V gene's germline CDR1 is MNHEY and CDR2 SMNVEV (reference sequence). DNA of the CDR3: TGTGCCAGCAGTTTTTTCAAGCGGGAGAGAGTCAATGAGCAGTTCTTC. Translated, it gives CASSFFKRERVNEQFF.

The chain uses TRBV19 and TRBJ1-5; the match to TRBD1 covers 8 bases. The CDR3 has 17 residues. Germline CDR1 and CDR2: LNHDA and SQIVND (reference sequence). With 4 bases clipped from V and 1 base from J, the junction kept 9 bases outside the gene matches. The CDR3 reads CASSTRTGSESNQPQHF. CDR3 sequence (DNA): TGTGCCAGTAGTACACGGACAGGGAGTGAAAGCAATCAGCCCCAGCATTTT.

The rearrangement links TRBV6-5 to TRBJ2-1; maybe TRBD1 (6 bases). V gave up 8 bases and J gave up 6 bases, with 20 bases separating them. Germline V gene sequence: CDR1 MNHEY, CDR2 SVGAGI. The CDR3 length is 15 residues. The CDR3 protein is CASHGAAEGGNEQFF. CDR3 nucleotide sequence: TGTGCCAGCCATGGGGCGGCGGAAGGGGGCAATGAGCAGTTCTTC.

This clone was observed once. The chain is built from TRBV18 and TRBJ1-4, with a tentative D call TRBD1 (5 bases). CDR1 is KGHSH, CDR2 LQKENI, per germline. V was trimmed by 6 bases and J by 5 bases, leaving 10 bases between them. The CDR3 totals 13 residues. CDR3 DNA: TGTGCCAGCTCGAAGGGACTGAATGAAAAACTGTTTTTT. It translates to CASSKGLNEKLFF.

A few counts support this clone. The rearrangement uses TRBV30 and TRBJ2-3; D remains unclear. V gave up 0 bases and J gave up 5 bases, with 12 bases separating them. The germline CDR1 and CDR2 sequences are GTSNPN and SVGIG (reference sequence). This CDR3 has 14 residues. CDR3 DNA: TGTGCCTGGAGTGTAGGTCCGGGTGGAGATACGCAGTATTTT. As protein: CAWSVGPGGDTQYF.

The chain couples TRBV28 to TRBJ2-7; 8 nucleotides match TRBD1. The germline V gene has CDR1 MDHEN and CDR2 SYDVKM. The CDR3 spans 14 residues. Trimming cost V 5 bases and J 5 bases; bases outside gene matches: 8. CDR3 bases: TGTGCCAGCAGTACAAGACAGGGGTACCACGAGCAGTACTTC. This translates into CASSTRQGYHEQYF.

This clone was found once. V is TRBV11-2 and J is TRBJ2-1; 11 nucleotides agree with TRBD2. CDR1 and CDR2 (germline): SGHAT, FQNNGV. CDR3 length: 19 amino acids. Trimming cost V 0 bases and J 1 base; bases outside gene matches: 8. The CDR3 sequence is CASSLDSLAGERSYNEQFF. The CDR3 DNA reads TGTGCCAGCAGCTTAGATTCACTAGCGGGAGAGCGGTCCTACAATGAGCAGTTCTTC.

V is TRBV11-3 and J is TRBJ2-7; a possible D gene is TRBD2 (6 bases). Germline-derived CDR1 and CDR2 are SGHNT and YENEEA. V lost 5 bases and J 2 bases, leaving 10 bases between the germline ends. The length of the CDR3 is 13 residues. The CDR3 bases are TGTGCCAGCAGCCTGGGGGAGGCCTACGAGCAGTACTTC. Amino acids: CASSLGEAYEQYF.

This clone was observed a single time. The rearrangement links TRBV7-9 to TRBJ2-5; D perhaps matches TRBD2 (6 bases). Per the germline V gene, CDR1 is SEHNR and CDR2 is FQNEAQ (reference sequence). Between the trimmed V and J ends, which lost 7 bases and 5 bases, there was a span of 17 bases. The CDR3 totals 14 residues. The CDR3 DNA reads TGTGCCAGCACCGGATGGGGGGTAGGCGAGACCCAGTACTTC. Its translation is CASTGWGVGETQYF.

The genes are TRBV28 and TRBJ1-1; the D is unclear. The CDR3 runs to 13 residues. V was pared by 6 bases and J by 1 base, with 9 bases between. Germline CDR1 reads MDHEN; CDR2 reads SYDVKM. The CDR3 DNA reads as TGTGCCAGCAGCCCCCTCGGGAACACTGAAGCTTTCTTT. This translates into CASSPLGNTEAFF. Full variable domain (rest looked up from reference TRBV28 and TRBJ1-1): DVKVTQSSRYLVKRTGEKVFLECVQDMDHENMFWYRQDPGLGLRLIYFSYDVKMKEKGDIPEGYSVSREKKERFSLILESASTNQTSMYLCASSPLGNTEAFFGQGTRLTVV.

The chain combines TRBV10-3 with TRBJ1-1; D unresolved. The CDR3 has 13 amino acids. CDR1 and CDR2 from the germline V gene are ENHRY and SYGVKD. V shed 8 bases and J shed 4 bases, with 14 bases lying between them. The CDR3 nucleotides read TGTGCCATCTCAAGAGCTGGGAGCACTGAAGCTTTCTTT. Translated, it gives CAISRAGSTEAFF.

The chain links TRBV4-2 to TRBJ2-2, with 7 bases aligning to TRBD2. The CDR3 runs 17 residues. CDR1 and CDR2 from the germline V gene are LGHNA and YNFKEQ. After removal of 0 bases from V and 0 bases from J, the junction contained 4 bases not matched to a gene. CDR3 DNA sequence: TGTGCCAGCAGCCAAGAAGGAGGACTAGCGAACACCGGGGAGCTGTTTTTT. Protein: CASSQEGGLANTGELFF.

The chain links TRBV5-1 to TRBJ1-6; TRBD1 matches 8 bases. CDR1 is SGHRS and CDR2 is YFSETQ in the germline V gene. V dropped 4 bases and J dropped 1; count of bases not matched to a gene: 4. This CDR3 spans 16 amino acids. This CDR3 reads CASSVDRGSYNSPLHF. For the CDR3, the DNA is TGCGCCAGCAGCGTAGACAGGGGTTCCTATAATTCACCCCTCCACTTT.

The chain couples TRBV7-3 to TRBJ2-1, with no clear D. The germline CDR1 and CDR2 sequences are SGHTA and FQGTGA. V was pared by 5 bases and J by 6 bases, with 8 bases between. The CDR3 length is 12 residues. DNA of the CDR3: TGTGCCAGCAGCGCATCGGGCAATGAGCAGTTCTTC. Translated: CASSASGNEQFF.

V is TRBV7-2 and J is TRBJ2-5, with 13 nucleotides matching TRBD2. The CDR3 consists of 17 residues. Germline CDR1 reads SGHTA; CDR2 reads FQGNSA. J gave up 3 bases and V 5 bases, and 9 bases lay outside the gene matches. The CDR3 spells CASSPKGLAGFKETQYF. The CDR3 DNA is TGTGCCAGCAGCCCAAAGGGACTAGCGGGGTTTAAAGAGACCCAGTACTTC.

The chain carries TRBV25-1 and TRBJ1-1; D is unclear. V dropped 7 bases and J dropped 6 bases, with 12 bases sitting between them. The CDR3 covers 12 residues. The germline gives CDR1 MGHDK, CDR2 SYGVNS. The CDR3 sequence: CASNGARAEAFF. DNA for the CDR3: TGTGCCAGCAACGGTGCGAGGGCTGAAGCTTTCTTT.

The rearrangement links TRBV5-1 to TRBJ2-5; TRBD2 agrees at 7 bases. With V trimmed by 4 bases and J by 0 bases, 3 bases remained unmatched. Germline V lookup: CDR1 SGHRS, CDR2 YFSETQ. This CDR3 region has 14 residues. The chain's CDR3 is CASSPGTNQETQYF. CDR3 bases: TGCGCCAGCAGCCCCGGGACTAACCAAGAGACCCAGTACTTC.

This rearrangement joins TRBV27 to TRBJ1-4; D remains ambiguous. V was clipped by 1 base and J by 4 bases, with 4 bases between them. The CDR3 is 13 residues long. The V gene's germline CDR1 is MNHEY and CDR2 SMNVEV (reference sequence). The CDR3 region has the DNA TGTGCCAGCAGTTTATTCTTTAATGAAAAACTGTTTTTT. Protein sequence: CASSLFFNEKLFF. Complete variable domain (other parts from reference TRBV27 and TRBJ1-4): EAQVTQNPRYLITVTGKKLTVTCSQNMNHEYMSWYRQDPGLGLRQIYYSMNVEVTDKGDVPEGYKVSRKEKRNFPLILESPSPNQTSLYFCASSLFFNEKLFFGSGTQLSVL.

The chain is built from TRBV6-1 and TRBJ2-2; 9 nucleotides agree with TRBD1. Germline V CDR1 and CDR2: MNHNS, SASEGT. The CDR3 has 15 residues. V trimming: 6 bases; J trimming: 3 bases; junction bases outside the gene matches: 5. The CDR3 DNA follows: TGTGCCAGCAGACTGGGACAGGGATACACCGGGGAGCTGTTTTTT. Translating it yields CASRLGQGYTGELFF.

The chain uses TRBV9 and TRBJ1-1, with D hard to call. CDR1 is SGDLS and CDR2 is YYNGEE in the germline V gene. V was clipped by 7 bases and J by 3 bases, with 7 bases between them. There are 11 residues in the CDR3. CDR3 in amino acids: CASSGDTEAFF. CDR3 coding DNA: TGTGCCAGCTCGGGTGACACTGAAGCTTTCTTT.

This clone has more than one count but fewer than ten. The J gene is TRBJ2-2, the V gene TRBV7-9, with D possibly TRBD1 on 6 matching bases. V gave up 2 bases and J gave up 6 bases, with 10 bases separating them. This CDR3 region has 14 residues. Germline V CDR1 and CDR2: SEHNR, FQNEAQ (reference sequence). CDR3 region: CASSLSGAPGELFF. CDR3 in DNA: TGTGCCAGCAGCTTATCAGGGGCCCCCGGGGAGCTGTTTTTT.

This rearrangement joins TRBV7-2 to TRBJ2-5; 8 nucleotides match TRBD1. With the DNA end fitting TRBJ2-7 better, the J assignment may be wrong. The CDR3 is made up of 15 amino acids. Germline CDR1 is SGHTA and CDR2 is FQGNSA. The CDR3 region is CASSRSGQAPYEQYF. The CDR3 DNA is TGTGCCAGCAGCCGATCGGGACAGGCCCCATACGAGCAGTACTTC.